These 11 T cell receptor beta chains share one sample of origin, sequenced in a study of CD8+CD57+ T cells in acquired aplastic anemia (dated by TCRdb to the late 2010s). Sequenced on an Illumina HiSeq 2000. Profiling of TCR beta VDJ combinations and CDR3 sequences used genomic DNA as the template. Clones were called with MiXCR by TCRdb after fastp trimmed the public reads at Q25, and only in-frame beta chains were retained. Identical CDR3 protein sequences are pooled into one entry, listed with their most common genes and DNA. This sample lists around 430,000 distinct CDR3 sequences; roughly 34% were detected once. Less than 0.85% of the sample rests with the top ten. Expansion of CD8+CD57+ cells had been shown by flow cytometry in the patients chosen for sequencing. The sample comprised sorted CD4+, CD8+, or CD8+CD57+ T cells (not recorded which) from PBMCs. Source of these receptors: a human donor with aplastic anemia.

This clonotype showed up many times. V usage is TRBV20-1 and J usage is TRBJ2-7; 11 bases fit TRBD2. Germline loops: CDR1 DFQATT, CDR2 SNEGSKA (reference sequence). The junction had 18 bases not matched to a gene; V was cut back by 6 bases and J by 5 bases. The CDR3 runs to 17 residues. The CDR3, as DNA: TGCAGTGCACCTCCGGGACTAGCGGTGCGGGGAACAAACGAGCAGTACTTC. Its translation: CSAPPGLAVRGTNEQYF.

Many counts were recorded for this clonotype. The rearrangement links TRBV7-9 to TRBJ1-3; no clear D. The germline V gene encodes CDR1 SEHNR and CDR2 FQNEAQ (reference sequence). V lost 0 bases, J lost 10 bases, and 7 bases lay in between. This CDR3 is built from 12 residues. The chain's CDR3 is CASSLAPGTIYF. The CDR3, as DNA: TGTGCCAGCAGCTTAGCCCCGGGTACCATATATTTT. The variable domain in full, with the rest retrieved from reference TRBV7-9 and TRBJ1-3, is DTGVSQNPRHKITKRGQNVTFRCDPISEHNRLYWYRQTLGQGPEFLTYFQNEAQLEKSRLLSDRFSAERPKGSFSTLEIQRTEQGDSAMYLCASSLAPGTIYFGEGSWLTVV.

The rearrangement uses TRBV20-1 and TRBJ2-1; 7 bases map to TRBD2. Germline loops: CDR1 DFQATT, CDR2 SNEGSKA (reference sequence). CDR3 length: 14 amino acids. The V gene end was trimmed by 6 bases and the J gene end by 5 bases; junction bases not matched to a gene: 10. CDR3 region: CSAEMASGNNEQFF. For the CDR3, the DNA is TGCAGTGCAGAGATGGCTAGCGGTAACAATGAGCAGTTCTTC.

Note on this clonotype: Being one base from a much bigger clone, this may be a read error. The rearrangement uses TRBV15 and TRBJ1-6; D call uncertain. The CDR3 totals 16 residues. Germline assignment: CDR1 LNHNV and CDR2 YYDKDF (reference sequence). The CDR3 here is CTSSEEARRYNSPLHF. As DNA, the CDR3 is TGTACCAGCAGTGAAGAGGCCAGGAGGTATAATTCACCCCTCCACTTT. Combining the CDR3 with reference TRBV15 and TRBJ1-6 gives the whole variable domain DAMVIQNPRYQVTQFGKPVTLSCSQTLNHNVMYWYQQKSSQAPKLLFHYYDKDFNNEADTPDNFQSRRPNTSFCFLDIRSPGLGDTAMYLCTSSEEARRYNSPLHFGNGTRLTVT.

V gene TRBV29-1 combines with J gene TRBJ2-5, with D maybe TRBD2 (7 bases). Trimming shortened V by 8 bases and J by 1 base, and 14 bases separated the two germline ends. Germline loops: CDR1 SQVTM, CDR2 ANQGSEA. The CDR3 sequence is 13 residues long. The CDR3 region has the DNA TGCAGCTGGGGGGGCCGATTCCAAGAGACCCAGTACTTC. Protein sequence: CSWGGRFQETQYF. The entire variable domain, with the rest obtained from reference TRBV29-1 and TRBJ2-5, is as follows: SAVISQKPSRDICQRGTSLTIQCQVDSQVTMMFWYRQQPGQSLTLIATANQGSEATYESGFVIDKFPISRPNLTFSTLTVSNMSPEDSSIYLCSWGGRFQETQYFGPGTRLLVL.

Worth noting for this clonotype: A much larger clone lies one base from this, so it may be a read error. The chain joins TRBV7-6 to TRBJ1-3; D not certain. This CDR3 has 16 amino acids. Germline-derived CDR1 and CDR2 are SGHVS and FNYEAQ. The CDR3 DNA reads as TGTGCCGGCAGCTCAACGGACTTAAGCTCTGGAAACACCATATATTTT. This sequence encodes CAGSSTDLSSGNTIYF. The whole variable domain, filled in from reference TRBV7-6 and TRBJ1-3, reads GAGVSQSPRYKVTKRGQDVALRCDPISGHVSLYWYRQALGQGPEFLTYFNYEAQQDKSGLPNDRFSAERPEGSISTLTIQRTEQRDSAMYRCAGSSTDLSSGNTIYFGEGSWLTVV.

The chain links TRBV12-3 or TRBV12-4 to TRBJ1-5; no firm D call. The V end was cut by 7 bases, the J end by 2 bases, with 12 bases between. The CDR3 consists of 14 residues. This CDR3 reads CASTNGWGNQPQHF. In DNA form, the CDR3 reads TGTGCCAGCACCAACGGCTGGGGCAATCAGCCCCAGCATTTT.

This chain links TRBV7-9 with TRBJ2-7, with D possibly TRBD1 on 7 matching bases. CDR3 length: 14 amino acids. The V end was cut by 3 bases, the J end by 4 bases, with 13 bases between. Germline lookup yields CDR1 SEHNR and CDR2 FQNEAQ (reference sequence). The CDR3 region has the DNA TGTGCCAGCAGCTTTGGAGGGGGCGGGTACGAGCAGTACTTC. Encoded protein: CASSFGGGGYEQYF.

This clonotype was detected only a few times. CDR3 region: CATSREGSGTGAYEQYF. The CDR3 DNA sequence: TGTGCCACCAGCAGAGAGGGGTCCGGGACAGGGGCCTACGAGCAGTACTTC. The chain joins TRBV15 to TRBJ2-7; TRBD1 aligns across 10 bases. The CDR3 loop spans 17 amino acids. Germline V lookup: CDR1 LNHNV, CDR2 YYDKDF (reference sequence). V shed 0 bases, J shed 2 bases, and the junction held 7 bases outside the gene matches.

This clonotype was observed a handful of times. The chain couples TRBV7-6 to TRBJ2-3; 9 nucleotides agree with TRBD1. The germline V gene encodes CDR1 SGHVS and CDR2 FNYEAQ. After removal of 5 bases from V and 3 bases from J, the junction contained 15 bases not matched to a gene. This CDR3 contains 18 residues. CDR3 loop: CASSPHKPGQGLTDTQYF. CDR3 coding DNA: TGTGCCAGCAGCCCTCATAAGCCGGGACAGGGCTTAACAGATACGCAGTATTTT.

In this sample, this clonotype turned up many times. V and J are TRBV19 and TRBJ1-5; possibly TRBD1 for D (5 bases). The germline CDR1 and CDR2 sequences are LNHDA and SQIVND (reference sequence). With 7 bases removed from V and 6 bases from J, the gap between germline ends came to 19 bases. The CDR3 loop spans 15 amino acids. CDR3 region: CASTLITGGAQPQHF. The CDR3 region has the DNA TGTGCCAGTACCCTCATCACGGGGGGTGCTCAGCCCCAGCATTTT.